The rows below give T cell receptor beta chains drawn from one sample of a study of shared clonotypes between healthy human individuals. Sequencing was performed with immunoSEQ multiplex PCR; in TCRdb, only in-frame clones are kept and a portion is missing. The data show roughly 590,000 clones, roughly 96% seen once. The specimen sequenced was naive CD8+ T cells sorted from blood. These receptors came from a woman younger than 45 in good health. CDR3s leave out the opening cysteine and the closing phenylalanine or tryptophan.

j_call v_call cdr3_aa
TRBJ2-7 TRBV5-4 ASSFSGYEQY
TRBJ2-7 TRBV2 ASSEPVADYEQY
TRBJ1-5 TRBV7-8 ASSSIGGGNQPQH
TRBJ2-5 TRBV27 ASSPGTSGKRETQY
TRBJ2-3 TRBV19 ASSISGDTQY
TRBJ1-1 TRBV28 ASNSAVGADTEAF
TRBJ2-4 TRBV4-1 ASSQDQSGAGFGNIQY
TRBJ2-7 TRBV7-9 ASSRGTTYEQY
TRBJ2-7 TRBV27 ASSLGGRAYEQY
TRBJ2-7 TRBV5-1 ASSLYSGYEQY
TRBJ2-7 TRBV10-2 ASSSSYEQY
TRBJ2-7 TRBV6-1 ASRDRALYEQY
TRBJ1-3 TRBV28 ASSLSVGAGNTIY
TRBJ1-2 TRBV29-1 SVSGDGIYGYT
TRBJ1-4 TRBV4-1 ASSQFARGTNEKLF
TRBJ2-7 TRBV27 ASSLLPGTTGEQY
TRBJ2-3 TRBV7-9 ASSSSPGGASTDTQY
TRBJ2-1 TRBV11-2 ASSQLPFNEQF
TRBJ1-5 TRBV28 ASSFQGYNQPQH
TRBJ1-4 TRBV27 ASRTGGSNEKLF
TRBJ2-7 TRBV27 ASTWTSGRMNEQY
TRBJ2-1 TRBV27 ASSPHPLGYNEQF
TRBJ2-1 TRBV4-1 ASSQGARAHLRGGVDEQF
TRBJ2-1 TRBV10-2 ASSESASLGDEQF
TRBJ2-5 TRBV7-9 ASSLGDREETQY
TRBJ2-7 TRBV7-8 ASSPDRGYEQY
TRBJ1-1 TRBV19 ASSLGLEAF
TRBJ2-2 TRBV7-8 ASSLFRGFGELF
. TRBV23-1 ASTPRDPSYEQY
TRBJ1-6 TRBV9 ASSPSGGGSSPLH
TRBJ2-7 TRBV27 ASSSAYEQY
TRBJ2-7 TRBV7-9 ASARIGSYEQY
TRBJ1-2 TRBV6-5 ASSYTAAPNYGYT
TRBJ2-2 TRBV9 ASSVDNPGELF
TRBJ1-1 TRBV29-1 SVASGLRAEAF
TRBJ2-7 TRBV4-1 ASSQSGTDSYEQY
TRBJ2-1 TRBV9 ASSVGTRLNEQF
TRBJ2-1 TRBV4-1 ASSQTLAGDGRQF
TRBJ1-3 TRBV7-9 ATNSGGNTIY
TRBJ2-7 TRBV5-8 ASSLLEGHEQY
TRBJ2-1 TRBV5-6 ASSLELAGSLSYNEQF
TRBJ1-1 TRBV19 ASSIDAVGNTEAF
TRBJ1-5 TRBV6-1 ASSDGQGGNQPQH
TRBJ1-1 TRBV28 ASSLARGTEAF
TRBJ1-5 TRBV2 ASSAGVDQPQH
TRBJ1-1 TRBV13 ASSDEGQANTEAF
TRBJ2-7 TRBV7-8 ASSFGLAGVYEQY
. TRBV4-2 ASSQAGINSYEQY
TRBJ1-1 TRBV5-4 ASSLGLNTEAF
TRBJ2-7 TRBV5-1 ASTPRTRLGSYEQY
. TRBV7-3 ASSWGPNYEQY
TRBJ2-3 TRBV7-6 ASSPLPLAGAGTDTQY